This T cell receptor beta chain came from a study of blood T cell repertoires in COVID-19. The germline V gene has CDR1 SQVTM and CDR2 ANQGSEA. The CDR3 runs 15 residues. V lost 4 bases, J lost 10 bases, and 12 bases stayed unmatched. Sequencing was performed with immunoSEQ multiplex PCR; in TCRdb, only in-frame clones are kept and a portion is missing. The sample lists some 150,000 clones, more than 75% seen once, with 8.6% in the top ten. The V gene is TRBV29-1, the J gene TRBJ2-1; 11 bases are shared with TRBD1. The origin of this receptor is a woman aged 45-59 years with active or convalescent COVID-19. Sequencing input: peripheral blood. CDR3 bases: TGCAGCGTTGGTGCCGGGACAGGGGGTTTCGGCGAGCAGTTCTTC. It codes for CSVGAGTGGFGEQFF.